This TCR beta chain came from a study of T cell changes during pregnancy in multiple sclerosis (dated by TCRdb to the late 2010s). Some background on the complete study: In women with multiple sclerosis, the researchers looked at how the T cell repertoire shifted as pregnancy progressed.

Reading the germline V gene gives CDR1 SGHRS and CDR2 YFSETQ. Germline trimming amounts to 4 bases on V and 1 base on J, with 13 as the count of junction bases outside the gene matches. The CDR3 numbers 18 residues from cysteine through phenylalanine. Left in the record is the CDR3 DNA by itself, 54 bases read in frame from the first base. The library was obtained by the immunoSEQ multiplex PCR assay. The clones in this table, taken by TCRdb from immuneACCESS, are in-frame only. Not every clone is retained; where verified, under half of the shortfall comes from an unresolved V gene, and the cause of the rest is unknown. The sample table lists 70,000 to 85,000 clones, just over 90% of them with a count of one. The biggest ten clones account for more than 1.4% of the sample. Turning to this clone: The specificity of this receptor is unknown. No qualities accompany the bases; no much larger clone lies one base away.

The origin of this receptor is a female donor with multiple sclerosis, enrolled in a pregnancy study. The sample here was peripheral blood, taken before pregnancy. The chain employs TRBV5-1 and TRBJ1-1, with 10 bases in between that match TRBD1. In nucleotides, the sequence is TGCGCCAGCAGCCTTCATCTCCAGACAGGGGGCCCGAACACTGAAGCTTTCTTT. Translated, it reads CASSLHLQTGGPNTEAFF.